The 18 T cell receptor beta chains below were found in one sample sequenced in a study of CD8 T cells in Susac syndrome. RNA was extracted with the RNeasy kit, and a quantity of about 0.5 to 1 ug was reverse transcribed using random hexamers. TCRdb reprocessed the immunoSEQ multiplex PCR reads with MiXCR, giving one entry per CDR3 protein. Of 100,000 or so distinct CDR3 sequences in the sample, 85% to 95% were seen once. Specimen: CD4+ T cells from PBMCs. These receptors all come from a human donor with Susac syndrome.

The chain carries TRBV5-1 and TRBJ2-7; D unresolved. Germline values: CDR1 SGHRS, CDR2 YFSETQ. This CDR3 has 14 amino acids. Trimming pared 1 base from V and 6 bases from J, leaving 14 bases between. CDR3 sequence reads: CASSLTPANSEQYF. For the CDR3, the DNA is TGCGCCAGCAGCTTGACTCCGGCTAACTCCGAGCAGTACTTC.

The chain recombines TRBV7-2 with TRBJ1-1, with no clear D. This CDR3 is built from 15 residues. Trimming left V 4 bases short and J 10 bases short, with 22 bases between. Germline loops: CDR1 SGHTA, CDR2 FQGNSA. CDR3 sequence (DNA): TGTGCCAGCAGCTCCACCACAAGCGGACTCCTGGGAGCTTTCTTT. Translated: CASSSTTSGLLGAFF.

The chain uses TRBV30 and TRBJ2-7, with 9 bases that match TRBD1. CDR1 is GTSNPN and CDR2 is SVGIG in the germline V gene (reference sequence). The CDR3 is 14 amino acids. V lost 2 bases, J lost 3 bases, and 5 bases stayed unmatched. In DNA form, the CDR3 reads TGTGCCTGGAGTCCGCCGGGACAGGGCTACGAGCAGTACTTC. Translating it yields CAWSPPGQGYEQYF.

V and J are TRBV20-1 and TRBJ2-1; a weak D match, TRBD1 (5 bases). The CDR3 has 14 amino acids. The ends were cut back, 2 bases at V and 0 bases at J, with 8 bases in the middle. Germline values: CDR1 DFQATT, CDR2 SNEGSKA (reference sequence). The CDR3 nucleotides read TGCAGTGCTAGAAGGGGAAACTCCTACAATGAGCAGTTCTTC. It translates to CSARRGNSYNEQFF.

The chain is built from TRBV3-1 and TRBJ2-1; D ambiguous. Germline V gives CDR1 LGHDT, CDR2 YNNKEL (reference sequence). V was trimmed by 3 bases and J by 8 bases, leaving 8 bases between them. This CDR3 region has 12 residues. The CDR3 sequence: CASSHPEHEQFF. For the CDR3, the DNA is TGTGCCAGCAGCCATCCCGAACATGAGCAGTTCTTC.

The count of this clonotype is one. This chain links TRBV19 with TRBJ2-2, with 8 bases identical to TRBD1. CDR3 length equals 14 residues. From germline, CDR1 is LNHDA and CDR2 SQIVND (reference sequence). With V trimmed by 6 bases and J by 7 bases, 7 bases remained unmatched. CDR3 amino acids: CASRDRGEVGELFF. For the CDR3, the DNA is TGTGCCAGTAGAGACAGGGGAGAGGTCGGGGAGCTGTTTTTT.

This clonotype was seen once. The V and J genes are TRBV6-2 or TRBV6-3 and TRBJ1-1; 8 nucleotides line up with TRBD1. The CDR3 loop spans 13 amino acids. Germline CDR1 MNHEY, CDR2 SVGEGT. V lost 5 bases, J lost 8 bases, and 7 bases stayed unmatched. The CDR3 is CASSHRDRLEAFF. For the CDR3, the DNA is TGTGCCAGCAGTCACCGGGACAGGCTCGAAGCTTTCTTT.

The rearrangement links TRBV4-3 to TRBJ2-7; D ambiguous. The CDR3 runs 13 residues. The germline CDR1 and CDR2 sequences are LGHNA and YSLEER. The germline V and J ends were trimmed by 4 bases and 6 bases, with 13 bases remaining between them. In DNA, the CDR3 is TGCGCCAGCAGCCTCGGACGGACCGGCGAGCAGTACTTC. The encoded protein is CASSLGRTGEQYF.

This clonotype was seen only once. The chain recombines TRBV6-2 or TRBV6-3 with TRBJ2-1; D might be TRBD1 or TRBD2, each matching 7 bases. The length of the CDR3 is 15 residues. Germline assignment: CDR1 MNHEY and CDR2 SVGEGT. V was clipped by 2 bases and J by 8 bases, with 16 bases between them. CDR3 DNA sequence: TGTGCCAGCAGTTACGTGGGAGGGGGCATCGATGAGCAGTTCTTC. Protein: CASSYVGGGIDEQFF.

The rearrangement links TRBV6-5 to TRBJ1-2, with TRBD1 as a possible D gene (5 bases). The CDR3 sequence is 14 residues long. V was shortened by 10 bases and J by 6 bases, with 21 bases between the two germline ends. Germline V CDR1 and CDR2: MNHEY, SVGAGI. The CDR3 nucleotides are TGTGCCACCCTCGACAGTACCGCCGGGAATGGCTACACCTTC. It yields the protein CATLDSTAGNGYTF.

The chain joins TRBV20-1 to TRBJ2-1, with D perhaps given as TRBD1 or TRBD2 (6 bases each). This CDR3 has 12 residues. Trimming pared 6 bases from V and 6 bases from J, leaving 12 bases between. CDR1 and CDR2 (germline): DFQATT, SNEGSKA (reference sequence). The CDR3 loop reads CSAEGGSNEQFF. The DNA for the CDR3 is TGCAGTGCCGAGGGGGGCAGCAATGAGCAGTTCTTC.

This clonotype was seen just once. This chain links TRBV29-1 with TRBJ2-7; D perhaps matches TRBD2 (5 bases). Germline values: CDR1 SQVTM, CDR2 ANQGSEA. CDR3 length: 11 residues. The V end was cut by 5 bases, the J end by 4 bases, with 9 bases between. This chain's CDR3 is CSVRERYEQYF. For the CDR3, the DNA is TGCAGCGTTCGAGAGCGGTACGAGCAGTACTTC.

The CDR3 spells CASSGNQGNQETQYF. CDR3 DNA sequence: TGTGCCAGCAGCGGCAATCAGGGAAACCAAGAGACCCAGTACTTC. The V and J genes are TRBV5-4 and TRBJ2-5, with a weak D call TRBD1 (5 bases). The V gene lost 4 bases and the J gene lost 0 bases, with 13 bases spanning the gap. The CDR3 extends over 15 amino acids. Germline V lookup: CDR1 SGHNT, CDR2 YYREEE (reference sequence). Complete variable domain (other parts from reference TRBV5-4 and TRBJ2-5): ETGVTQSPTHLIKTRGQQVTLRCSSQSGHNTVSWYQQALGQGPQFIFQYYREEENGRGNFPPRFSGLQFPNYSSELNVNALELDDSALYLCASSGNQGNQETQYFGPGTRLLVL.

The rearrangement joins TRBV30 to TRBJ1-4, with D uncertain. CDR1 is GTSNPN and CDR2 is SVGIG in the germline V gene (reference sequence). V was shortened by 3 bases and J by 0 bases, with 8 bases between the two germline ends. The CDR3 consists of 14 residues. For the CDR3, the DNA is TGTGCCTGGAGGGCGGTTGCAACTAATGAAAAACTGTTTTTT. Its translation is CAWRAVATNEKLFF.

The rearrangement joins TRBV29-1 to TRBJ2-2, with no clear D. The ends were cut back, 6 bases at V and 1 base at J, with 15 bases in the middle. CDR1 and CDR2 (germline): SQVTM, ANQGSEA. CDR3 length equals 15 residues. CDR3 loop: CSVTMTSLNTGELFF. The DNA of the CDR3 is TGCAGCGTCACTATGACATCTTTGAACACCGGGGAGCTGTTTTTT.

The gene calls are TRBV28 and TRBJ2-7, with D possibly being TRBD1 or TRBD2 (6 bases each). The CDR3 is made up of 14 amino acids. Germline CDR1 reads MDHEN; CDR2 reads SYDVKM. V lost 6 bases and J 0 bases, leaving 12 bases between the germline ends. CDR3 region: CASRRGDPSYEQYF. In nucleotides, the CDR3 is TGTGCCAGCAGAAGGGGGGATCCCTCCTACGAGCAGTACTTC. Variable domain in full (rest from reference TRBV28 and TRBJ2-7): DVKVTQSSRYLVKRTGEKVFLECVQDMDHENMFWYRQDPGLGLRLIYFSYDVKMKEKGDIPEGYSVSREKKERFSLILESASTNQTSMYLCASRRGDPSYEQYFGPGTRLTVT.

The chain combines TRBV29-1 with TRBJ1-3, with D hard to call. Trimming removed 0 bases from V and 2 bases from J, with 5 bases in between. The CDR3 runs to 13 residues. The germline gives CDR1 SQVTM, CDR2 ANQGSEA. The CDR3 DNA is TGCAGCGTTGAAGACGGGGCTGGAAACACCATATATTTT. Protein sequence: CSVEDGAGNTIYF.

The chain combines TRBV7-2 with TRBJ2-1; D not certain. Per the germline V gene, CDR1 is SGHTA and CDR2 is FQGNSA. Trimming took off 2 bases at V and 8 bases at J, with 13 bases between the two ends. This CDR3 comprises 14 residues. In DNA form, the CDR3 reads TGTGCCAGCAGCTTATTTAGGACGGGCGATGAGCAGTTCTTC. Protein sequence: CASSLFRTGDEQFF.